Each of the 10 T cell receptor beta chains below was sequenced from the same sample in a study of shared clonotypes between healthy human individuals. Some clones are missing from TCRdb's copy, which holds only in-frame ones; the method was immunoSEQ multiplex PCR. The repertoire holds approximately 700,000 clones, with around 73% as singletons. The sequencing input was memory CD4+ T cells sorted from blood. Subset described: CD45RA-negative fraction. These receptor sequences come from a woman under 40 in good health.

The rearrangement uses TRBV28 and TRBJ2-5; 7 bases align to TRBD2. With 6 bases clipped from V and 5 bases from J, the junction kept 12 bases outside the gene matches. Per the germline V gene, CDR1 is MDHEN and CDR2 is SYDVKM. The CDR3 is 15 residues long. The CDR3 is CASSKLAGAGETQYF. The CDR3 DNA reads TGTGCCAGCAGCAAGTTGGCGGGAGCAGGGGAGACCCAGTACTTC.

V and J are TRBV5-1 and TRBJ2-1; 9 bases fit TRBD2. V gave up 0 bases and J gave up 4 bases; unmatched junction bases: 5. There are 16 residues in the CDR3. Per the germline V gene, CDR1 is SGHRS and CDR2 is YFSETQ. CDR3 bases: TGCGCCAGCAGCTTGGTGGTTAGCGGGAGTTACAATGAGCAGTTCTTC. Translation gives CASSLVVSGSYNEQFF.

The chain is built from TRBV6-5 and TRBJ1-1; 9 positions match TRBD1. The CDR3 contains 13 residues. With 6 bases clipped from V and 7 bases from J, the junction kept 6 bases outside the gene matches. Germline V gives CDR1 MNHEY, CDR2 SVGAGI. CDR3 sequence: CASRLQGALEAFF. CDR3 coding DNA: TGTGCCAGCAGACTACAGGGGGCCCTTGAAGCTTTCTTT.

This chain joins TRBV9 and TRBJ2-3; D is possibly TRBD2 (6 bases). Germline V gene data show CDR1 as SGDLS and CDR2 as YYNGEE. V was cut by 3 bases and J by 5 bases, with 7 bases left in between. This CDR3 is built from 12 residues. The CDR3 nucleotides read TGTGCCAGCAGCGCAGCGGGAGATACGCAGTATTTT. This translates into CASSAAGDTQYF. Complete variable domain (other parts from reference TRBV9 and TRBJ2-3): DSGVTQTPKHLITATGQRVTLRCSPRSGDLSVYWYQQSLDQGLQFLIQYYNGEERAKGNILERFSAQQFPDLHSELNLSSLELGDSALYFCASSAAGDTQYFGPGTRLTVL.

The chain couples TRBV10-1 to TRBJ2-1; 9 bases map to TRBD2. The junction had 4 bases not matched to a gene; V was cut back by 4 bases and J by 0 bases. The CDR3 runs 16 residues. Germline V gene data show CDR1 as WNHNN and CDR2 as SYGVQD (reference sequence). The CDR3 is CASSVVSGSSYNEQFF. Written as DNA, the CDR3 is TGCGCCAGCAGTGTGGTTAGCGGGAGCTCCTACAATGAGCAGTTCTTC.

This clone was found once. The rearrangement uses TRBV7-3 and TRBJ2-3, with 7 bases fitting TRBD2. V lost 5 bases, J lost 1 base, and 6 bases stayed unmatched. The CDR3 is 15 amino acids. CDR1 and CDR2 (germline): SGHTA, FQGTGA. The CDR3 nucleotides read TGTGCCAGCAGCCCCGGGACTATACGCACAGATACGCAGTATTTT. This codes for CASSPGTIRTDTQYF.

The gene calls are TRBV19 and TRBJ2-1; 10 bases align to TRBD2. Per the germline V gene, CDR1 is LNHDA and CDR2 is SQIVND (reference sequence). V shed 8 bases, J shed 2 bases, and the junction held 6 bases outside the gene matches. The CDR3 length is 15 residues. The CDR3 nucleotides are TGTGCCAGTGGTACTAGCGGGACCGCCTACAATGAGCAGTTCTTC. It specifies CASGTSGTAYNEQFF.

In DNA, the CDR3 is TGTGCCAGCAGCCGACAGTTTATGAACACCGGGGAGCTGTTTTTT. It is translated as CASSRQFMNTGELFF. This rearrangement joins TRBV11-2 to TRBJ2-2, with D possibly TRBD1 on 5 matching bases. The germline CDR1 and CDR2 sequences are SGHAT and FQNNGV. CDR3 length: 15 amino acids. With 5 bases removed from V and 1 base from J, the gap between germline ends came to 11 bases.

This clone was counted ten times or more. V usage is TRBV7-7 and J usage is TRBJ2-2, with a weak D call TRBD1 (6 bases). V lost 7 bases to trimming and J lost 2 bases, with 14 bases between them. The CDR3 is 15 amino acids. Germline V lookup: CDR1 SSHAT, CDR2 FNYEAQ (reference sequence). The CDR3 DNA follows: TGTGCCAGCACCCCGGGACACTCTAACACCGGGGAGCTGTTTTTT. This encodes CASTPGHSNTGELFF.

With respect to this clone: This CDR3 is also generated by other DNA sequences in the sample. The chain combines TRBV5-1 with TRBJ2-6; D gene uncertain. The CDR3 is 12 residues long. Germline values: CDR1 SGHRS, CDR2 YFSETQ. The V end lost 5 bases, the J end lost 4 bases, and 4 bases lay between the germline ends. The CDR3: CASRSGANVLTF. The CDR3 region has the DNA TGCGCCAGCAGGTCCGGGGCCAACGTCCTGACTTTC.